This T cell receptor beta chain was captured by sequencing in a study of PD-L1 blockade in urothelial cancer. Study context: Patients' histories included 0 to 3 prior chemotherapy regimens. A median of about 140,000 T cells was found in the blood samples.

Time point denoted: peripheral blood 6 weeks after treatment start. It was locally advanced or metastatic urothelial carcinoma that patients had. Anywhere from 1 to 8 samples came from each patient, spanning pretreatment and on-treatment. This CDR3 is 14 amino acids long. From germline, CDR1 is SGHVS and CDR2 FNYEAQ. V lost 1 base, J lost 7 bases, and 13 bases lay in between. Here immunoSEQ multiplex PCR was the method, and the copy in TCRdb shows in-frame clones only, minus some. The repertoire holds under 85,000 clones, with less than 95% as singletons. The TCR comes from an elderly woman with urothelial cancer. The V call is TRBV7-6, the J call TRBJ1-1, with D unresolved. The material was PBMCs, obtained around atezolizumab (anti-PD-L1) treatment. In nucleotides, the CDR3 is TGTGCCAGCAGCTTAGGGGCTGGGTTTGGTGAAGCTTTCTTT. It is translated as CASSLGAGFGEAFF.